This TCR beta chain was identified in a study of monozygotic twins with inflammatory bowel disease. TCRdb re-called the 5' RACE reads and shows each CDR3 protein once, DNA omitted. The sample data list over 150,000 distinct CDR3 sequences. The CDR3 loop spans 15 amino acids. Looked up from germline, CDR1 is SGHVS and CDR2 is FQNEAQ. The receptor comes from a human donor with ulcerative colitis or Crohn's disease, or a healthy co-twin of an affected twin (not recorded which). V and J are TRBV7-8 and TRBJ1-6; the TCRdb call, TRBD1, lacks DNA for checking. The sample comprised blood. The chain's CDR3 is CASSPSGTGSSPLHF. Variable domain in full (rest from reference TRBV7-8 and TRBJ1-6): GAGVSQSPRYKVAKRGQDVALRCDPISGHVSLFWYQQALGQGPEFLTYFQNEAQLDKSGLPSDRFFAERPEGSVSTLKIQRTQQEDSAVYLCASSPSGTGSSPLHFGNGTRLTVT.